The sequence of this T cell receptor (beta chain) was determined in a study of response to subunit inactivated influenza vaccine. This clonotype was counted many times. TCRdb re-analysed the RT-PCR reads in MiXCR, keeping a single row per CDR3 protein. The table lists about 520,000 distinct CDR3 sequences, approximately 11% of them singletons, with 10% to 15% in the top ten. The germline CDR1 and CDR2 sequences are MDHEN and SYDVKM. The CDR3 is 16 residues long. J was trimmed by 4 bases and V by 5 bases; bases with no gene match: 10. The clonotype was recovered from a man over 45 who received an inactivated influenza vaccine. This chain connects TRBV28 to TRBJ2-1, with 8 nucleotides matching TRBD2. Material: PBMCs from blood, obtained roughly 47 days after vaccination. CDR3 protein: CASSGLLAGSYNEQFF. The CDR3, as DNA: TGTGCCAGCAGTGGTCTCCTAGCGGGTAGTTACAATGAGCAGTTCTTC.